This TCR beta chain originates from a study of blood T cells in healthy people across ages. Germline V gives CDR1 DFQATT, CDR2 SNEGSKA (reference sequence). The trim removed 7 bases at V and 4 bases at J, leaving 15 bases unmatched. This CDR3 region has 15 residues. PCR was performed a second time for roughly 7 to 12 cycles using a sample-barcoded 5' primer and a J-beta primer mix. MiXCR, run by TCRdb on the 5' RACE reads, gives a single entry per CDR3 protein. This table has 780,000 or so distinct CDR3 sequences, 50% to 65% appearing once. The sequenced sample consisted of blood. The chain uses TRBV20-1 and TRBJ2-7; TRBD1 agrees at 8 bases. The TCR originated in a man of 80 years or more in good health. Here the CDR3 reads CSVPDRARGIYEQYF. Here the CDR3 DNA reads TGCAGTGTTCCGGACAGGGCGAGGGGAATTTACGAGCAGTACTTC.